This entry describes one T cell receptor (beta chain). The antigen remains unidentified. J lost 4 bases, V lost 6 bases, and 5 bases had no gene match. Germline assignment: CDR1 SQVTM and CDR2 ANQGSEA. The CDR3 is made up of 12 amino acids. The data belong to a study of CD8+ T cells in alopecia areata. About the study: A 6-month off-drug phase came after tofacitinib, which had lasted 6 to 18 months. Study-level points and caveats: Normal skin contains resident alphabeta T cells, and these are also sequenced in scalp samples.

The authors extracted RNA and reverse transcribed it into cDNA as the sequencing template. Libraries were prepared by immunoSEQ multiplex PCR; TCRdb keeps only in-frame clonotypes and omits some of them. The sample has fewer than 150,000 clones; less than 75% are singletons. This sample's treatment: oral pan-JAK inhibitor, 5-10 mg twice daily. This TCR came from a human donor with alopecia areata. The sequencing used CD8+ T cells sorted from blood, collected at week 4, from a patient treated with tofacitinib. V gene TRBV29-1 combines with J gene TRBJ1-2, with TRBD1 identical over 7 bases. The CDR3 spells CSVPQGIYGYTF. Here the CDR3 DNA reads TGCAGCGTACCACAGGGGATCTATGGCTACACCTTC.